This entry is about one TCR beta chain. Per germline, CDR1 SNHLY and CDR2 FYNNEI. CDR3 length equals 14 residues. Trimming removed 3 bases from V and 4 bases from J, with 12 bases in between. This sample stems from a study of blood T cell repertoires in COVID-19. As for the study in general: COVID-19 samples collected from the United States, Italy and Spain covered acute and convalescent phases. PBMCs, B-cell-depleted T cells, or T cells provided the cDNA or gDNA that made up the material.

In the authors' methods: Amplification of reference gene primers provided the estimated nucleated cell counts. Profiled with immunoSEQ multiplex PCR; TCRdb holds only in-frame clones, not every one. The V and J calls and the clone size are those of that table, but D and trimming were determined from the DNA. In the table there are approximately 450,000 clones, roughly 90% of which are singletons. The V call is TRBV2, the J call TRBJ2-5, with D possibly TRBD1 on 6 matching bases. The specimen sequenced was peripheral blood. This TCR was sampled from a woman aged 25 to 39 with acute or convalescent COVID-19. CDR3 coding DNA: TGTGCCAGCAGTGACCGGGGCAGGGGAGAGACCCAGTACTTC. It specifies CASSDRGRGETQYF.